Listed below are T cell receptor beta chains from one sample, sequenced in a study of T cell responses to AZD1222 COVID-19 vaccine. Assay: immunoSEQ multiplex PCR; the TCRdb copy retains only in-frame clones and omits some. The sample contains about 150,000 clones, 80% to 90% of which appear only once. Sequenced here: peripheral blood, sampled on day 0 of AZD1222 vaccination. All receptors come from an adult in good health. Both conserved end residues are part of each CDR3. The D gene is left open where the match is weak. Clone size is given for some rows only: seen once, a few or many times, or a class if the clone is expanded.

TRBD2,NA,TRBV19,TRBJ2-1,CASSIAPGLADNEQFF,TGTGCCAGTAGTATCGCCCCGGGACTAGCAGACAATGAGCAGTTCTTC
TRBD1,few,TRBV2,TRBJ1-5,CASSESAGGFQPQHF,TGTGCCAGCAGTGAGTCGGCAGGGGGCTTCCAGCCCCAGCATTTT
NA,NA,TRBV6-6,TRBJ2-1,CASKTGLYNEQFF,TGTGCCAGCAAAACAGGGCTATACAATGAGCAGTTCTTC
NA,NA,TRBV7-9,TRBJ1-1,CASIRYGGETEAFF,TGTGCCAGCATACGGTACGGGGGCGAAACTGAAGCTTTCTTT
TRBD2,NA,TRBV2,TRBJ2-3,CASRREGGDTDTQYF,TGTGCCAGCAGGCGGGAGGGTGGGGACACAGATACGCAGTATTTT
NA,NA,TRBV19,TRBJ1-5,CASSIDREGTWRQPQHF,TGTGCCAGTAGTATAGATAGGGAGGGTACGTGGCGTCAGCCCCAGCATTTT
TRBD2,NA,TRBV10-3,TRBJ2-3,CAISGTSGPHTDTQYF,TGTGCCATCAGTGGGACTAGCGGCCCTCACACAGATACGCAGTATTTT
NA,NA,TRBV3-1/TRBV3-2,TRBJ1-4,CASSQDSDEKLFF,TGTGCCAGCAGCCAAGACTCGGATGAAAAACTGTTTTTT
NA,NA,TRBV27,TRBJ2-1,CASSSRSEQFF,TGTGCCAGCAGTTCTAGGAGTGAGCAGTTCTTC
NA,once,TRBV11-2,TRBJ1-4,CASSPPGWEKLFF,TGTGCCAGCAGCCCCCCGGGATGGGAAAAACTGTTTTTT
NA,few,TRBV12-3/TRBV12-4,TRBJ1-5,CASRRRSNQPQHF,TGTGCCAGCCGCAGACGGAGCAATCAGCCCCAGCATTTT
NA,NA,TRBV14,TRBJ2-3,CASSAGTGLRWDTQYF,TGTGCCAGCAGCGCCGGGACCGGTCTCCGATGGGATACGCAGTATTTT